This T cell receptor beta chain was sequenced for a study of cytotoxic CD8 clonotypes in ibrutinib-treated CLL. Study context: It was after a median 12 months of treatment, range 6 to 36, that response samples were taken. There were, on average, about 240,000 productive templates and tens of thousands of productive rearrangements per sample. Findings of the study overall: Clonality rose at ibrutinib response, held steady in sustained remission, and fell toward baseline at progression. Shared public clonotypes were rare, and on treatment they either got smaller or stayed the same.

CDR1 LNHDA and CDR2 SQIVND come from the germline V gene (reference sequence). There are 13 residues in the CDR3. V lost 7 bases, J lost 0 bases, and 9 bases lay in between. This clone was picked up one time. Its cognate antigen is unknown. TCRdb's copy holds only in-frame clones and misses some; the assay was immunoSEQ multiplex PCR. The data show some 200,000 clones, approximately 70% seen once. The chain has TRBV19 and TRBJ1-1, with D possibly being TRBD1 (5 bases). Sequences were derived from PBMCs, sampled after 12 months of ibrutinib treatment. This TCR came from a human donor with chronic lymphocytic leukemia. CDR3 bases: TGTGCCAGTAAGGGGCGGGTGAACACTGAAGCTTTCTTT. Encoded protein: CASKGRVNTEAFF.